Shown below are 5 T cell receptor beta chains from a single sample sequenced in a study of control samples from healthy donors and cancer patients. Measured with immunoSEQ multiplex PCR; TCRdb has only the in-frame clones, and not every one. The sample includes 150,000 or so clones, approximately 92% of them seen just once. Input material: blood. The receptors stem from a woman aged 45-60 years in good health.

This chain connects TRBV28 to TRBJ1-6; no firm D call. V lost 5 bases and J lost 6, with 11 bases in between. The CDR3 runs 14 residues. Looked up from germline, CDR1 is MDHEN and CDR2 is SYDVKM. The CDR3: CASSPALGNSPLHF. DNA of the CDR3: TGTGCCAGCAGTCCCGCCCTGGGTAATTCACCCCTCCACTTT.

This rearrangement joins TRBV15 to TRBJ2-7; no definite D call. CDR3 length: 11 residues. The V gene lost 2 bases and the J gene lost 5 bases, with 4 bases spanning the gap. Germline CDR1 LNHNV, CDR2 YYDKDF (reference sequence). The CDR3 reads CATSRLDEQYF. In DNA, the CDR3 is TGTGCCACCAGCAGACTTGACGAGCAGTACTTC.

The chain links TRBV7-8 to TRBJ1-1; D remains unclear. CDR1 is SGHVS, CDR2 FQNEAQ, per germline. The V gene lost 5 bases and the J gene lost 0 bases, with 13 bases spanning the gap. This CDR3 has 15 residues. For the CDR3, the DNA is TGTGCCAGCAGCCCGAAACAGCTGATGAACACTGAAGCTTTCTTT. This gives the protein CASSPKQLMNTEAFF.

The chain joins TRBV5-1 to TRBJ2-7; D is undetermined. The CDR3 contains 15 residues. V lost 4 bases, J lost 3 bases, and 17 bases lay in between. CDR1 is SGHRS, CDR2 YFSETQ, per germline. The DNA for the CDR3 is TGCGCCAGCAGCGCAGGCCCCCAGAAGGACTACGAGCAGTACTTC. It codes for CASSAGPQKDYEQYF.

V gene TRBV7-2 combines with J gene TRBJ1-5, with 9 nucleotides matching TRBD1. This CDR3 is built from 15 residues. The trim removed 4 bases at V and 6 bases at J, leaving 7 bases unmatched. The V gene's germline CDR1 is SGHTA and CDR2 FQGNSA. CDR3 DNA: TGTGCCAGCAGCTGGACACAGGGGGCGGGTCAGCCCCAGCATTTT. Translating it yields CASSWTQGAGQPQHF.